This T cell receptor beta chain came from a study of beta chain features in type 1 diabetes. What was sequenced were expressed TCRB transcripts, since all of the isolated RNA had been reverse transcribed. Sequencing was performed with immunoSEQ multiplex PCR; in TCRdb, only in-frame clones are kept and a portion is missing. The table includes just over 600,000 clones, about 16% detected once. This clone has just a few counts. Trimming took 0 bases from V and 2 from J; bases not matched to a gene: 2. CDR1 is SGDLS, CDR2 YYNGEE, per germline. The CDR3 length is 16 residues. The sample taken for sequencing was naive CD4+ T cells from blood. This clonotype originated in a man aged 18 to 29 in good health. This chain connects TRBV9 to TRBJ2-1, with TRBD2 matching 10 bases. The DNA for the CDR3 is TGTGCCAGCAGCGTAGTCACTAGCGGGGCCTACAATGAGCAGTTCTTC. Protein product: CASSVVTSGAYNEQFF.